The entry that follows covers one T cell receptor (beta chain) sequence. Expressed TCRB transcripts were sequenced after all isolated RNA was converted to cDNA. Sequencing was performed with immunoSEQ multiplex PCR; in TCRdb, only in-frame clones are kept and a portion is missing. The table records 850,000 to 900,000 clones, 15% to 20% of them present only once. This entry belongs to a study of beta chain features in type 1 diabetes. This receptor was obtained from a woman aged 18-29 years in good health. Sequencing was carried out using naive CD4+ T cells from blood.

The CDR3 DNA reads as TGTGCCAGCAGTGAAAGAGTTTCCTCCTACGAGCAGTACTTC. Translation gives CASSERVSSYEQYF. The rearrangement uses TRBV2 and TRBJ2-7; D call uncertain. Germline V gene sequence: CDR1 SNHLY, CDR2 FYNNEI. V was shortened by 2 bases and J by 0 bases, with 8 bases between the two germline ends. This CDR3 is 14 amino acids long.